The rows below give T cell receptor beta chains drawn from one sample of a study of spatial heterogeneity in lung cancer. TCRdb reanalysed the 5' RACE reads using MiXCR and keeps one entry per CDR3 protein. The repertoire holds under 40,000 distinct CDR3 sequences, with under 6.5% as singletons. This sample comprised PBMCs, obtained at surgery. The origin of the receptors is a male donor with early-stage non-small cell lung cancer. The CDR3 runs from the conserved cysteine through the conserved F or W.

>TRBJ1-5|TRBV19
CASSIADYSNQPQHF
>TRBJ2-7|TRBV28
CASSSHGLGADSYEQYF
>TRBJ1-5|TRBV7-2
CASSPDSSNQPQHF
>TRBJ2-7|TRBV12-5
CASGRTLTYEQYF
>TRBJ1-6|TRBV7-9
CVSSLDQGSSPLHF
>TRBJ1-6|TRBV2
CASNPRVIDSPLHF
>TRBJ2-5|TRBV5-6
CASSLQGKTQYF
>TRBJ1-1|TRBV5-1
CASSSSPGQSWHTEAFF
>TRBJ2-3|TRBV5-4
CASSLGGTKGTDTQYF
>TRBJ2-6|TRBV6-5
CASRYSGANVLTF
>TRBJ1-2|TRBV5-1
CASSPLAGLGYGYTF
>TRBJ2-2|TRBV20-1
CSARDSRQGVAGELFF
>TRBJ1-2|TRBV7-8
CASSLGRRGRSDGYTF
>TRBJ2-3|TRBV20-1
CSAELAGGTDTQYF
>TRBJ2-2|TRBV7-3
CASSLTRNTGELFF
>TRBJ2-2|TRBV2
CASEGAGPNTGELFF
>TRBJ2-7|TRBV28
CASRDRTGAREQYF
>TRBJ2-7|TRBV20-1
CSARNTGDEQYF
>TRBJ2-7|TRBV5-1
CASSSTGTGAEQYF
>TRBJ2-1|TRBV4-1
CASSQEAAGEYNEQFF
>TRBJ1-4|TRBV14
CASSPRARPDEKLFF
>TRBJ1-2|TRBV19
CASKGAGNYGYTF
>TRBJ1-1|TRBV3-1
CASSRRTEAFF
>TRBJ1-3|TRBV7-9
CASSQGQGLHSGNTIYF
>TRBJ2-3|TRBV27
CASSWMDSTDTQYF
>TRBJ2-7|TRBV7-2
CASRQRGDSSWEQYF
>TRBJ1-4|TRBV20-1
CSVGGLRGGKLFF
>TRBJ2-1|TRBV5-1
CASSLRTSRNEQFF
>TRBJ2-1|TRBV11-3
CASSPLGTGVNEKFF
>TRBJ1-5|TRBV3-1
CASSQDAGGGQPQHF
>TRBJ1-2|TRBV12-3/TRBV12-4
CASSTYEGSYGYTF
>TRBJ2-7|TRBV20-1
CSARDPQGGTYEQYF
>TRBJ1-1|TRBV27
CASSPGQGGSEAFF
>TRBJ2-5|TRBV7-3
CASSLDRVETQYF
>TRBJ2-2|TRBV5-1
CASSFAGRDTGELFF